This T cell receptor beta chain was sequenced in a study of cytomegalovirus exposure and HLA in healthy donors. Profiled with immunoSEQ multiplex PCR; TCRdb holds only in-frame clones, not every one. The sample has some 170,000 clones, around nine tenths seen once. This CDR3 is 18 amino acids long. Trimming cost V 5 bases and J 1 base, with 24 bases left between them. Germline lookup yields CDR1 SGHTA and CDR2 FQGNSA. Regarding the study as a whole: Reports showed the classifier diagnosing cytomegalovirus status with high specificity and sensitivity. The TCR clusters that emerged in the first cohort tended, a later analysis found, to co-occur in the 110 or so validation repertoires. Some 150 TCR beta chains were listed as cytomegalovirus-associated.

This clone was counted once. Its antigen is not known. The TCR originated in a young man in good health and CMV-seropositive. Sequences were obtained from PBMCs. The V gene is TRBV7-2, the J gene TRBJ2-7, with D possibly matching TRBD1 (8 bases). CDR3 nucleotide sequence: TGTGCCAGCAGCCCCTCTCCTCGGGGGGACAGGACTTCCTACGAGCAGTACTTC. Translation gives CASSPSPRGDRTSYEQYF.